This record covers a single T cell receptor (beta chain). This sample is part of a study of blood T cell repertoires in COVID-19. The assay was immunoSEQ multiplex PCR, and TCRdb's table has in-frame clones only and misses some. The repertoire has some 200,000 clones, 65% to 85% of them found once; the top ten carry 7% to 9%. CDR1 and CDR2 from the germline V gene are LNHDA and SQIVND (reference sequence). This CDR3 has 15 residues. Trimming removed 3 bases from V and 8 bases from J, with 16 bases in between. The chain uses TRBV19 and TRBJ1-4; D is ambiguous. The sequenced sample was PBMCs or T cells enriched from blood (not recorded which). The receptor was derived from a man aged 35-49 years who had recovered from COVID-19. CDR3 in DNA: TGTGCCAGTAGTATTTTGGTCGCCCGCGGGGAAAAACTGTTTTTT. It encodes CASSILVARGEKLFF.